This TCR beta chain came from a study of blood T cell repertoires in COVID-19. Study as a whole: Acute and convalescent COVID-19 specimens originated in the United States, Italy and Spain. Sources were T cells, B-cell-depleted T cells, or PBMCs; the material itself was cDNA or gDNA.

Trimming cost V 5 bases and J 2 bases, with 12 bases left between them. This CDR3 spans 14 amino acids. The germline CDR1 and CDR2 sequences are MNHNY and SVGAGI (reference sequence). Authors' analysis steps: Amplification of reference gene primers provided the estimated nucleated cell counts. Using immunoSEQ multiplex PCR, the repertoire was profiled, and TCRdb retains in-frame clones only, with some absent. The V and J calls and clone size come from that table; D and trimming were worked out from the DNA. The top ten clones hold over 0.45% of a sample with 100,000 or so clones, more than 70% of them seen once.

This sequence originates from a man aged 55 to 69 with acute or convalescent COVID-19. The sample consisted of peripheral blood. V usage is TRBV6-6 and J usage is TRBJ1-1, with D hard to call. The CDR3, as DNA: TGTGCCAGCAGTCCGCCGACTGCAAACACTGAAGCTTTCTTT. Translating it yields CASSPPTANTEAFF.